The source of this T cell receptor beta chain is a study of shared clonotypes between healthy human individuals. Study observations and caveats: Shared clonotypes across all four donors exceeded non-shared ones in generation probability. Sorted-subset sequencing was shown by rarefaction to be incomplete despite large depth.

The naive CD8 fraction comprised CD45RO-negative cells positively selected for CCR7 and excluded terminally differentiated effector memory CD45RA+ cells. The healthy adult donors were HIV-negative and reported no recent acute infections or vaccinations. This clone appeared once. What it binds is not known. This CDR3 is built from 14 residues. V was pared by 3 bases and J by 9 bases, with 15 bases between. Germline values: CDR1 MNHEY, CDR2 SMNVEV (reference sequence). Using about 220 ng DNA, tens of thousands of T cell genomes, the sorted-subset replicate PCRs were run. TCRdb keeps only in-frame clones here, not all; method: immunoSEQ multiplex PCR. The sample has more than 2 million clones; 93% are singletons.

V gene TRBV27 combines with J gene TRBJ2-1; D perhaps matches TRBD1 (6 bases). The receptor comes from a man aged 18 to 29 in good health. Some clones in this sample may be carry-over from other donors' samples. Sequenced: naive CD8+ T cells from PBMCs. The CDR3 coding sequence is TGTGCCAGCAGTTTCCGGGACAAGGGGAGTGAGCAGTTCTTC. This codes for CASSFRDKGSEQFF.